A single sample is the source of the 27 T cell receptor beta chains below, sequenced in a study of T cells in Graves' hyperthyroidism and ophthalmopathy. RNA transcripts gave rise to amplified TCR beta CDR3 regions. An initial round of RT-PCR targeting the TCR CDR3 relied on the HTBI primer set. Each CDR3 protein is one row after TCRdb ran MiXCR on the multiplex PCR reads. The sample has 500,000 to 600,000 distinct CDR3 sequences, 35% to 55% seen once; the top ten hold around 7.7%. The specimen sequenced was peripheral blood or thyroid tissue (not recorded which). The receptors shown here come from a woman aged 18-30 years with Graves' hyperthyroidism.

This clonotype was picked up a small number of times. The chain recombines TRBV7-2 with TRBJ2-3; 10 bases map to TRBD2. CDR1 and CDR2 from the germline V gene are SGHTA and FQGNSA. With V trimmed by 5 bases and J by 3 bases, 8 bases remained unmatched. The CDR3 covers 16 residues. The CDR3 loop is CASSRRTSGGTDTQYF. CDR3 DNA: TGTGCCAGCAGCCGACGGACTAGCGGTGGGACAGATACGCAGTATTTT.

The CDR3 sequence: CASNSPGRGGYEQFF. The DNA for the CDR3 is TGTGCCAGCAACTCACCGGGCAGGGGAGGGTATGAGCAGTTCTTC. The gene calls are TRBV7-2 and TRBJ2-1, with a possible D match to TRBD2 (7 bases). Germline assignment: CDR1 SGHTA and CDR2 FQGNSA. V lost 7 bases to trimming and J lost 8 bases, with 21 bases between them. The CDR3 has 15 residues.

A word on this clonotype: The final CDR3 position lacks the conserved phenylalanine or tryptophan, pointing to a likely read error. The limits of the CDR3 on the DNA are not certain, so only TCRdb's listed CDR3 is given. V usage is TRBV7-8 and J usage is TRBJ2-2; the table names TRBD2, a call not compared with the DNA. Germline assignment: CDR1 SGHVS and CDR2 FQNEAQ. From its first to its last residue, the CDR3 has 15 amino acids. The CDR3 loop reads CASSQPGLNTGELVL.

The chain has TRBV29-1 and TRBJ1-1, with D possibly TRBD1 on 5 matching bases. The germline gives CDR1 SQVTM, CDR2 ANQGSEA. The CDR3 has 14 amino acids. V was pared by 4 bases and J by 4 bases, with 16 bases between. This CDR3 is CSVVPQGTGTEAFF. CDR3 coding DNA: TGCAGCGTTGTTCCGCAGGGCACGGGCACTGAAGCTTTCTTT.

This clonotype was detected many times. J is TRBJ1-5 and V is TRBV19; weak D call: TRBD1 (5 bases). The germline V and J ends were trimmed by 7 bases and 3 bases, with 19 bases remaining between them. CDR1 and CDR2 from the germline V gene are LNHDA and SQIVND (reference sequence). The CDR3 is 16 residues long. The CDR3 spells CASKRAGHIDNQPQHF. As DNA, the CDR3 is TGTGCCAGTAAACGGGCAGGGCATATCGACAATCAGCCCCAGCATTTT. The full variable domain, rest sourced from reference TRBV19 and TRBJ1-5, is DGGITQSPKYLFRKEGQNVTLSCEQNLNHDAMYWYRQDPGQGLRLIYYSQIVNDFQKGDIAEGYSVSREKKESFPLTVTSAQKNPTAFYLCASKRAGHIDNQPQHFGDGTRLSIL.

This clonotype was counted ten times or more. The J gene is TRBJ2-2, the V gene TRBV5-1, with D perhaps TRBD2 (5 bases). Germline CDR1 and CDR2: SGHRS and YFSETQ. Trimming pared 9 bases from V and 7 bases from J, leaving 16 bases between. The CDR3 has 13 amino acids. CDR3 bases: TGCGCCACCACCACCCCGAGGGACGGGGAGCTGTTTTTT. Encoded protein: CATTTPRDGELFF.

This clonotype was counted many times. The chain recombines TRBV20-1 with TRBJ2-7, with D perhaps matching TRBD1 or TRBD2 (6 bases each). Looked up from germline, CDR1 is DFQATT and CDR2 is SNEGSKA (reference sequence). The CDR3 has 12 amino acids. V was pared by 5 bases and J by 4 bases, with 12 bases between. The DNA of the CDR3 is TGCAGTGCTGGGGAAGGGGGGTACGAGCAGTACTTC. This translates into CSAGEGGYEQYF.

The J gene is TRBJ2-5, the V gene TRBV25-1; 7 bases agree with TRBD1. The germline gives CDR1 MGHDK, CDR2 SYGVNS. V gave up 2 bases and J gave up 1 base; unmatched junction bases: 7. The CDR3 sequence is 16 residues long. This CDR3 is CASSEVETGSQETQYF. The CDR3 bases are TGTGCCAGCAGTGAAGTCGAGACAGGGAGCCAAGAGACCCAGTACTTC.

This clonotype was seen more than once but under ten times. The gene calls are TRBV7-8 and TRBJ2-7; D call uncertain. The J call may not be correct, given that the DNA end is closer to TRBJ2-1. Germline assignment: CDR1 SGHVS and CDR2 FQNEAQ. The CDR3 loop spans 11 amino acids. CDR3 protein: CASKSRNEQFF. In DNA form, the CDR3 reads TGTGCCAGTAAGAGCCGGAATGAGCAGTTCTTC.

In its sample, this clonotype was seen many times. The chain joins TRBV7-2 to TRBJ1-5; a weak D match, TRBD1 (5 bases). This CDR3 contains 16 residues. CDR1 SGHTA and CDR2 FQGNSA come from the germline V gene. Trimming removed 6 bases at V and 6 bases at J, with 21 bases between. CDR3 amino acids: CASSGDRAGRLQPQHF. CDR3 bases: TGTGCCAGCAGTGGAGACCGGGCGGGGCGCCTTCAGCCCCAGCATTTT.

J is TRBJ1-5 and V is TRBV7-9; 8 nucleotides agree with TRBD1. J lost 7 bases, V lost 7 bases, and 6 bases had no gene match. The CDR3 is 13 amino acids. Germline V gene sequence: CDR1 SEHNR, CDR2 FQNEAQ (reference sequence). The CDR3 region has the DNA TGTGCCAGCACCCCAGGGGGCGGGCAGCCCCAGCATTTT. Translation gives CASTPGGGQPQHF.

At least ten counts were recorded for this clonotype. The chain recombines TRBV7-9 with TRBJ2-2; tentatively, D is TRBD2 (6 bases). Trimming took 2 bases from V and 1 from J, leaving 11 bases between them. The CDR3 loop spans 16 amino acids. CDR1 and CDR2 (germline): SEHNR, FQNEAQ (reference sequence). The CDR3, as DNA: TGTGCCAGCAGCTTATTGGGGGGAAAGAACACCGGGGAGCTGTTTTTT. Protein sequence: CASSLLGGKNTGELFF.

The V and J genes are TRBV20-1 and TRBJ2-7; D is undetermined. This CDR3 is 12 amino acids long. Per germline, CDR1 DFQATT and CDR2 SNEGSKA (reference sequence). The V end lost 5 bases, the J end lost 3 bases, and 11 bases lay between the germline ends. The DNA for the CDR3 is TGCAGTGCTGAGACTGGCTACTACGAGCAGTACTTC. It specifies CSAETGYYEQYF.

The V and J genes are TRBV2 and TRBJ2-5; the D gene is possibly TRBD2 (6 bases). Trimming shortened V by 0 bases and J by 2 bases, and 7 bases separated the two germline ends. Germline V gives CDR1 SNHLY, CDR2 FYNNEI. The CDR3 length is 14 residues. This CDR3 reads CASSEAEGQETQYF. The CDR3 nucleotides are TGTGCCAGCAGTGAAGCGGAGGGGCAAGAGACCCAGTACTTC.

The chain joins TRBV20-1 to TRBJ1-2, with a tentative D call TRBD1 (5 bases). Germline lookup yields CDR1 DFQATT and CDR2 SNEGSKA (reference sequence). The CDR3 consists of 12 residues. The V gene lost 6 bases and the J gene lost 4 bases, with 12 bases spanning the gap. The CDR3 sequence: CSAMLGGYGYTF. In nucleotides, the CDR3 is TGCAGTGCCATGCTGGGGGGCTATGGCTACACCTTC.

This clonotype was found a few times. The CDR3 loop reads CASNRLRGNQPQHF. The CDR3 DNA is TGTGCCAGTAACCGTTTAAGGGGCAATCAGCCCCAGCATTTT. The chain uses TRBV19 and TRBJ1-5; D gene ambiguous. The length of the CDR3 is 14 residues. Germline values: CDR1 LNHDA, CDR2 SQIVND (reference sequence). The ends were cut back, 7 bases at V and 2 bases at J, with 12 bases in the middle.

Details on this clonotype: Sequence at one end of the junction differs from germline and may be a read error. The rearrangement uses TRBV5-1 and TRBJ2-3; D not certain. The germline gives CDR1 SGHRS, CDR2 YFSETQ. The CDR3 runs to 13 residues. The CDR3 loop reads CASSLGNTDTQCF. The CDR3 DNA reads as TGCGCCAGCAGCTTAGGCAACACAGATACGCAGTGTTTT.

This clonotype was counted ten times or more. CDR3 loop: CASSLGPAGELFF. The CDR3 coding sequence is TGTGCCAGCAGCTTGGGACCCGCCGGGGAGCTGTTTTTT. This chain uses TRBV7-3 with TRBJ2-2, with D perhaps matching TRBD1 or TRBD2 (5 bases each). V lost 3 bases and J 6 bases, leaving 8 bases between the germline ends. Germline-derived CDR1 and CDR2 are SGHTA and FQGTGA. This CDR3 contains 13 residues.

The chain has TRBV24-1 and TRBJ2-7, with D possibly being TRBD1 (7 bases). CDR1 and CDR2 (germline): KGHDR, SFDVKD. The CDR3 is 14 residues long. The V gene lost 11 bases and the J gene lost 2 bases, with 18 bases spanning the gap. In DNA, the CDR3 is TGTGCCATGGACTACCGGGACAGAACCTACGAGCAGTACTTC. Translated: CAMDYRDRTYEQYF.

In its sample, this clonotype was seen many times. The V and J genes are TRBV6-5 and TRBJ2-7; 10 positions match TRBD2. CDR3 length: 14 amino acids. From germline, CDR1 is MNHEY and CDR2 SVGAGI. The ends lost 7 bases at V and 2 bases at J; junction bases unmatched: 5. Written as DNA, the CDR3 is TGTGCCAGCAATCCAGCGGGAGGGACCTACGAGCAGTACTTC. Amino acid sequence: CASNPAGGTYEQYF.

This clonotype was seen only a few times. The CDR3 spells CASSLRPTGAGANVLTF. CDR3 nucleotide sequence: TGTGCCAGCAGCTTAAGACCCACAGGGGCTGGGGCCAACGTCCTGACTTTC. V gene TRBV7-8 combines with J gene TRBJ2-6; 7 nucleotides match TRBD1. The junction had 6 bases not matched to a gene; V was cut back by 2 bases and J by 2 bases. This CDR3 comprises 17 residues. CDR1 and CDR2 from the germline V gene are SGHVS and FQNEAQ.

This clonotype was seen ten or more times. The chain links TRBV7-2 to TRBJ1-6; D may be TRBD1 (6 bases). The V gene's germline CDR1 is SGHTA and CDR2 FQGNSA. Trimming removed 4 bases at V and 6 bases at J, with 19 bases between. The CDR3 loop spans 17 amino acids. The CDR3 reads CASSSLWTARTNSPLHF. DNA of the CDR3: TGTGCCAGCAGCTCCCTTTGGACAGCTCGAACTAATTCACCCCTCCACTTT. Based on the CDR3 plus reference TRBV7-2 and TRBJ1-6, the full variable domain is GAGVSQSPSNKVTEKGKDVELRCDPISGHTALYWYRQSLGQGLEFLIYFQGNSAPDKSGLPSDRFSAERTGGSVSTLTIQRTQQEDSAVYLCASSSLWTARTNSPLHFGNGTRLTVT.

This clonotype has ten or more counts. This chain links TRBV25-1 with TRBJ1-4, with a possible D match to TRBD1 (5 bases). With 6 bases removed from V and 8 bases from J, the gap between germline ends came to 16 bases. This CDR3 region has 14 residues. Germline-derived CDR1 and CDR2 are MGHDK and SYGVNS. CDR3 amino acids: CASSDTGYWEKLFF. The CDR3 DNA reads TGTGCCAGCAGCGATACAGGATATTGGGAAAAACTGTTTTTT.

This clonotype was counted at least ten times. This chain joins TRBV7-7 and TRBJ2-5; 8 bases fit TRBD1. Germline V CDR1 and CDR2: SSHAT, FNYEAQ (reference sequence). Trimming cost V 5 bases and J 7 bases; bases outside gene matches: 9. CDR3 size: 14 residues. In nucleotides, the CDR3 is TGTGCCAGCAGCAAGACAGGGGCCTCCGGGACCCAGTACTTC. This gives the protein CASSKTGASGTQYF.

This clonotype was found many times. The rearrangement links TRBV4-2 to TRBJ1-6, with D uncertain. The V gene's germline CDR1 is LGHNA and CDR2 YNFKEQ. The CDR3 consists of 16 residues. V lost 0 bases to trimming and J lost 5 bases, with 11 bases between them. The CDR3 region is CASSQESAPDNSPLHF. Written as DNA, the CDR3 is TGTGCCAGCAGCCAAGAATCCGCGCCAGATAATTCACCCCTCCACTTT.

In its sample, this clonotype was seen once. The chain recombines TRBV20-1 with TRBJ1-4; weak D call: TRBD1 (6 bases). The CDR3 loop spans 14 amino acids. Trimming removed 2 bases from V and 7 bases from J, with 14 bases in between. The V gene's germline CDR1 is DFQATT and CDR2 SNEGSKA (reference sequence). The CDR3 here is CSARSRDTREKLFF. CDR3 bases: TGCAGTGCTAGATCCAGGGACACGCGTGAAAAACTGTTTTTT.

This clonotype was detected ten times or more. The rearrangement uses TRBV7-9 and TRBJ1-3; TRBD1 aligns across 8 bases. This CDR3 contains 17 residues. The germline gives CDR1 SEHNR, CDR2 FQNEAQ (reference sequence). V dropped 2 bases and J dropped 1; count of bases not matched to a gene: 7. The CDR3 spells CASSLFRDRNSGNTIYF. Here the CDR3 DNA reads TGTGCCAGCAGCTTATTCCGGGACAGGAATTCTGGAAACACCATATATTTT. The full variable domain, rest sourced from reference TRBV7-9 and TRBJ1-3, is DTGVSQNPRHKITKRGQNVTFRCDPISEHNRLYWYRQTLGQGPEFLTYFQNEAQLEKSRLLSDRFSAERPKGSFSTLEIQRTEQGDSAMYLCASSLFRDRNSGNTIYFGEGSWLTVV.